This T cell receptor (beta chain) was sequenced during a study of control samples from healthy donors and cancer patients (TCRdb year 2020). The CDR3 has 13 amino acids, counting the end cysteine and phenylalanine. Kept here is only the CDR3 DNA, which spans 39 bases and is read in frame from base 1. The trim is 9 bases for V and 2 bases for J, with a gap of 12 bases between the germline ends. The CDR1 and CDR2 encoded by the germline V gene are MRHNA and SNTAGT. Only a few counts were recorded for this clone. There is no known antigen for this receptor. No base quality information exists; no much larger clone differs at one position. Libraries were constructed by the immunoSEQ multiplex PCR assay. The immuneACCESS repertoire file appears here via TCRdb, limited to in-frame rearrangements. These files lack a portion of the clones; in checked studies, under half of the deficit traces to unresolved V genes, and the cause of the others is not known. The sample contains some 99,000 clones, less than 95% of them found a single time. The ten largest clones represent about 4.2% of the sample.

The sample taken for sequencing was blood. Here the chain combines TRBV6-4 and TRBJ2-3; no D gene call is confident. This clonotype was sampled from a human donor in good health. The donor label of this sample is uncertain. The nucleotides are TGTGCCAGTTCTCGGTCAAACACAGATACGCAGTATTTT. Its protein product is CASSRSNTDTQYF.